This TCR beta chain was observed in a study of T cell repertoires in cytomegalovirus infection. At the level of the study: Public signatures in TCR beta pointed to CMV infection and matching HLA type.

This clonotype was recorded many times. Its antigen remains unidentified. Regarding the study as a whole: Dominating the ex vivo response were TCR beta clonotypes that were CMV-specific and HLA-C-restricted. CMV carriers with the relevant HLA were identified by cumulative public TCR beta family frequency.

TCRdb used MiXCR to reprocess the reads, holding one entry per CDR3 protein. The sample yields hundreds of thousands of distinct CDR3 sequences, roughly 17% seen once. Source material: PBMCs. The source of this sequence is a human donor in good health (CMV status not recorded). Some clones in this sample may be carry-over from other donors' samples.

The DNA for the CDR3 is TGTGCCAGCAGTTCATTAGACACTGAAGCTTTCTTT. This sequence encodes CASSSLDTEAFF. This chain uses TRBV12-3 or TRBV12-4 with TRBJ1-1; D not certain. This CDR3 contains 12 residues. Trimming shortened V by 4 bases and J by 3 bases, and 6 bases separated the two germline ends.